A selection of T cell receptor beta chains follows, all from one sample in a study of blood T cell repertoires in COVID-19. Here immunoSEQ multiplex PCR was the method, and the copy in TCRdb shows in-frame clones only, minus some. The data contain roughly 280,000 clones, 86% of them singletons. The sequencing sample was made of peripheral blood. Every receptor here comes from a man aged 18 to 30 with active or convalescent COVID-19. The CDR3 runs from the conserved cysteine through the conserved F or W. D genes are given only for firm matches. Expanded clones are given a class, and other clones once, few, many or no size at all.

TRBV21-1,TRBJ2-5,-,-,CASSGPGQGRKTQYF,TGTGCCAGCAGCGGCCCGGGACAGGGAAGGAAGACCCAGTACTTC
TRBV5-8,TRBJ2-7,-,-,CASPPRAYEQYF,TGTGCCAGCCCCCCCCGGGCCTACGAGCAGTACTTC
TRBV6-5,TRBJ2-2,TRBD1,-,CASMAGQGHTGELFF,TGTGCCAGCATGGCCGGACAGGGGCACACCGGGGAGCTGTTTTTT
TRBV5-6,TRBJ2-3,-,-,CASIVTGERADTQYF,TGTGCCAGCATCGTGACGGGGGAGAGGGCAGATACGCAGTATTTT
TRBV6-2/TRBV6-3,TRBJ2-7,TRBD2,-,CASSYPVGLAGEQYF,TGTGCCAGCAGTTACCCGGTAGGACTAGCAGGCGAGCAGTACTTC
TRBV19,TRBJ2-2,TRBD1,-,CASSVQGAGAGELFF,TGTGCCAGTAGTGTCCAGGGGGCTGGGGCCGGGGAGCTGTTTTTT
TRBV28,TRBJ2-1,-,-,CASSLSLSSYNEQFF,TGTGCCAGCAGTTTATCTCTGAGCTCCTACAATGAGCAGTTCTTC
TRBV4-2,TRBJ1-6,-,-,CASSQADTFNSPLHF,TGTGCCAGCAGCCAAGCGGACACCTTTAATTCACCCCTCCACTTT
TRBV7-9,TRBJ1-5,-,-,CASSPWTENQPQHF,TGTGCCAGCAGCCCATGGACAGAAAATCAGCCCCAGCATTTT
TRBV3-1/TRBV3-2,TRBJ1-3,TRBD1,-,CASQGVGNTIYF,TGTGCCTCACAGGGGGTTGGAAACACCATATATTTT
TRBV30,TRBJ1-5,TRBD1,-,CAWQKQGGTGQPQHF,TGTGCCTGGCAGAAACAGGGGGGGACGGGACAGCCCCAGCATTTT
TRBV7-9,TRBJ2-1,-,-,CASSFTPAGSSNEQFF,TGTGCCAGCAGCTTCACCCCGGCAGGGTCATCAAATGAGCAGTTCTTC
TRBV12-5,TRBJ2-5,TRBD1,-,CASGRDRYFETQYF,TGTGCTAGTGGTAGGGACAGATATTTTGAGACCCAGTACTTC
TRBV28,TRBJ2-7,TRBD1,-,CASSLSQGAGEQYF,TGTGCCAGCAGTTTAAGCCAGGGGGCTGGCGAGCAGTACTTC
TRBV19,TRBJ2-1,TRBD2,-,CASSIQRGGSEQFF,TGTGCCAGTAGTATACAGCGGGGGGGCTCTGAGCAGTTCTTC
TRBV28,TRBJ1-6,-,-,CASSQGQGYNSPLHF,TGTGCCAGCAGCCAGGGCCAGGGGTACAATTCACCCCTCCACTTT
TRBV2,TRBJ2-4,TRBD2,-,CASDGGVSGATSGTKNIQYF,TGTGCCAGCGACGGCGGGGTATCGGGGGCAACTAGCGGGACCAAAAACATTCAGTACTTC
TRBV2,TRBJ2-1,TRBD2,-,CASRRLAGVRVDEQFF,TGTGCCAGCAGGAGACTAGCGGGAGTACGGGTGGATGAGCAGTTCTTC
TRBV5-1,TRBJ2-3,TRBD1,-,CASSQGADTQYF,TGCGCCAGCAGCCAGGGGGCAGATACGCAGTATTTT
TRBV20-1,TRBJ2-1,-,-,CSAETRAEQFF,TGCAGTGCTGAGACGAGGGCTGAGCAGTTCTTC
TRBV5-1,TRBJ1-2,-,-,CASSFPADGYGYTF,TGCGCCAGCAGCTTTCCAGCGGACGGCTATGGCTACACCTTC
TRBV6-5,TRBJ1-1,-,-,CASTSNMRGTEAFF,TGTGCCAGCACATCAAATATGAGAGGCACTGAAGCTTTCTTT
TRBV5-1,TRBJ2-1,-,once,CASSPGGSYNEQFF,TGCGCCAGCAGCCCCGGGGGCTCCTACAATGAGCAGTTCTTC
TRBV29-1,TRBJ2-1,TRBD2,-,CSVDRGGRNEQFF,TGCAGCGTTGATCGGGGGGGCCGAAATGAGCAGTTCTTC
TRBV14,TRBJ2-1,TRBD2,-,CASSPPSGVMSYNEQFF,TGTGCCAGCAGCCCTCCTAGCGGGGTTATGTCCTACAATGAGCAGTTCTTC
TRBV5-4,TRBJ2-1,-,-,CASSTRDTEQFF,TGTGCCAGCAGCACGCGAGACACGGAGCAGTTCTTC
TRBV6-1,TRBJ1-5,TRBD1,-,CASSERGTGGHQPQHF,TGTGCCAGCAGTGAAAGGGGGACAGGGGGGCACCAGCCCCAGCATTTT
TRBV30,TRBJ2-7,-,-,CAWSSGKSYEQYF,TGTGCCTGGAGTTCGGGGAAGTCCTACGAGCAGTACTTC
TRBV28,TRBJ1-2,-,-,CASSREAGDYSQGYTF,TGTGCCAGCAGCCGTGAGGCAGGGGACTATAGTCAGGGCTACACCTTC
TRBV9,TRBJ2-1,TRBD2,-,CASSPISGRGEQFF,TGTGCCAGCAGCCCTATTAGCGGGAGAGGTGAGCAGTTCTTC
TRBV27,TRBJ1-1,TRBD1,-,CASQTGDFRAFF,TGTGCCAGCCAGACAGGGGATTTTCGGGCTTTCTTT
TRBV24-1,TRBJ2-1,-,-,CATRGSSYNEQFF,TGTGCCACCCGAGGCAGCTCCTACAATGAGCAGTTCTTC
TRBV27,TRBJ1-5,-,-,CASSPTDNQPQHF,TGTGCCAGCAGTCCGACTGACAATCAGCCCCAGCATTTT
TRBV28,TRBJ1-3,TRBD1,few,CASSSNRGGGNTIYF,TGTGCCAGCAGTTCGAACAGGGGAGGCGGAAACACCATATATTTT